The rows below give T cell receptor beta chains drawn from one sample of a study of cytotoxic CD8 clonotypes in ibrutinib-treated CLL. TCRdb keeps only in-frame clones here, not all; method: immunoSEQ multiplex PCR. The profile covers 150,000 to 250,000 clones, with around three quarters appearing a single time and about an eighth taken by the ten largest. Sequenced material: PBMCs, taken after 24 months of ibrutinib treatment. Receptor source: a human donor with chronic lymphocytic leukemia. Each CDR3 is given with its conserved first and last residue. D genes are given only for firm matches. Not all rows give a size; the values are once, few, many and, for expanded clones, a class.

j_gene | abundance | d_gene | v_gene | CDR3nt | CDR3aa
TRBJ2-3 | few | TRBD1 | TRBV18 | TGTGCCAGCTCACCGGACAGGGCTAGCACAGATACGCAGTATTTT | CASSPDRASTDTQYF
TRBJ2-2 | once | . | TRBV15 | TGTGCCACCAGCAGAGAAAGGGCCGTTGACGCCGGGGAGCTGTTTTTT | CATSRERAVDAGELFF
TRBJ1-2 | . | . | TRBV2 | TGTGCCAGCAGGAGGGGAAACGGTGCGTATGGCTACACCTTC | CASRRGNGAYGYTF
TRBJ2-3 | . | . | TRBV6-1 | TGTGCCAGCAGTGAGGTTCGTCCTAGCACAGATACGCAGTATTTT | CASSEVRPSTDTQYF
TRBJ2-3 | . | . | TRBV9 | TGTGCCAGCAGCGTAGGGTCTACAGGGTTGGGCACAGATACGCAGTATTTT | CASSVGSTGLGTDTQYF
TRBJ1-5 | . | . | TRBV9 | TGTGCCAGCAGCCCAAATATCTCCCCTCATCAGCCCCAGCATTTT | CASSPNISPHQPQHF
TRBJ2-7 | . | TRBD2 | TRBV10-3 | TGTGCCATCAGTGAAGAGGCTAGCGGGAGGAACGAGCAGTACTTC | CAISEEASGRNEQYF
TRBJ1-2 | few | . | TRBV6-6 | TGTGCCAGCAGTTACTCTAGGGCAGCTACTAACTATGGCTACACCTTC | CASSYSRAATNYGYTF
TRBJ1-2 | few | . | TRBV7-3 | TGTGCCAGCAGCGCCGACGGATTGATGTATGGCTACACCTTC | CASSADGLMYGYTF
TRBJ1-5 | . | . | TRBV6-5 | TGTGCCAGCAGTCTGGGTCCAAGCAATCAGCCCCAGCATTTT | CASSLGPSNQPQHF
TRBJ2-7 | . | TRBD2 | TRBV9 | TGTGCCAGCAGCCCGCAGTTAGCGGGAGTGGGGTACGAGCAGTACTTC | CASSPQLAGVGYEQYF
TRBJ2-2 | . | . | TRBV15 | TGTGCCACCAGCAGAGATCACAGGGACACCGGGGAGCTGTTTTTT | CATSRDHRDTGELFF
TRBJ2-5 | . | . | TRBV19 | TGTGCCAGTAGTATCGGTTGGGGAGTCGGCTTACAAGAGACCCAGTACTTC | CASSIGWGVGLQETQYF
TRBJ2-1 | once | TRBD2 | TRBV6-6 | TGTGCCAGCAACCCGGGACTAGCCTTCGAGCAGTTCTTC | CASNPGLAFEQFF
TRBJ2-2 | . | TRBD1 | TRBV5-4 | TGTGCCAGCAGCGTCACAGGGGTCGGGGAGCTGTTTTTT | CASSVTGVGELFF
TRBJ2-3 | . | . | TRBV6-5 | TGTGCCAGCAGTTATTCGGGACGCATGACAGATACGCAGTATTTT | CASSYSGRMTDTQYF
TRBJ2-5 | few | . | TRBV28 | TGTGCCAGCAGGGAGGCTACACAAGAGACCCAGTACTTC | CASREATQETQYF
TRBJ1-1 | few | . | TRBV7-9 | TGTGCCAGCAGGGCTAGTGCAGGGCGGCGGAACACTGAAGCTTTCTTT | CASRASAGRRNTEAFF